The sequence of this T cell receptor (beta chain) was determined in a study of regulatory T cells in long-lasting Graves disease. Overall study results and limits: Graves' patients with persistent disease showed TCR diversity lower than patients newly diagnosed.

Germline V gives CDR1 MDHEN, CDR2 SYDVKM. V trimming: 3 bases; J trimming: 5 bases; junction bases outside the gene matches: 6. The CDR3 length is 15 residues. Time point here: persistent/refractory GD, antithyroid drugs over 5 years with positive TRAb. TCR sequences were obtained from RNA taken from PBMCs. An endocrinology unit in Xi'an, China, supplied the patients. To make TCR beta libraries, researchers used iRepertoire HTBI primers and Arm-PCR of CDR3 regions. TCRdb used MiXCR to reprocess the multiplex PCR reads, holding one entry per CDR3 protein. The data contain 400,000 to 600,000 distinct CDR3 sequences, roughly a fifth of them singletons. In regard to this clonotype: Its antigen is still unknown.

This sequence originates from a female donor with Graves disease. This specimen consisted of peripheral blood mononuclear cells (PBMCs), obtained when the disease was refractory, from a patient treated with antithyroid drugs. The J gene is TRBJ1-5, the V gene TRBV28, with 8 bases identical to TRBD1. Here the CDR3 DNA reads TGTGCCAGCAGTTTCGTGCAGGGGGCGCATCAGCCCCAGCATTTT. Translating gives CASSFVQGAHQPQHF.